The T cell receptor (beta chain) under discussion was sequenced for a study of blood T cell repertoires in COVID-19. Study background: Acute and convalescent COVID-19 samples came from the United States, Italy and Spain. T cells, B-cell-depleted T cells, or PBMCs supplied cDNA or gDNA.

As handled by the study authors: Reference gene primer amplification gave nucleated cell count estimates. The assay was immunoSEQ multiplex PCR, and TCRdb's table has in-frame clones only and misses some. V, J and clone size are taken as reported in that table, and D and trimming were inferred from the DNA itself. The sample gives under 250,000 clones, 86% of which show up once; 6.2% is in the top ten. From germline, CDR1 is SNHLY and CDR2 FYNNEI. The CDR3 totals 15 residues. V was clipped by 4 bases and J by 0 bases, with 9 bases between them. The specimen sequenced was peripheral blood. The origin of this receptor is a man aged 55-75 years with acute or convalescent COVID-19. The rearrangement uses TRBV2 and TRBJ1-4, with no clear D. The CDR3 DNA follows: TGTGCCAGCAGTGTCCGCACGGCAACTAATGAAAAACTGTTTTTT. The encoded protein is CASSVRTATNEKLFF.